The 19 T cell receptor beta chains below all came from one sample that was sequenced in a study of cytomegalovirus exposure and HLA in healthy donors. This PCR relied on a set of 60 Vbeta primers and 13 Jbeta primers. Using immunoSEQ multiplex PCR, the repertoire was profiled, and TCRdb retains in-frame clones only, with some absent. The sample has over 120,000 clones; approximately 82% are singletons. Sequenced: PBMCs. The receptor source for this set is a woman between 55 and 75 years old in good health and CMV-seropositive.

This chain joins TRBV6-4 and TRBJ1-1; weak D call: TRBD1 (5 bases). Germline V CDR1 and CDR2: MRHNA, SNTAGT. CDR3 length equals 13 residues. Trimming stripped 6 bases from V and 4 bases from J, with 12 bases between. For the CDR3, the DNA is TGTGCCAGCAGCTCAGGGCCGGCCACTGAAGCTTTCTTT. It yields the protein CASSSGPATEAFF.

This chain connects TRBV28 to TRBJ1-5; 10 nucleotides agree with TRBD1. V shed 6 bases, J shed 5 bases, and the junction held 4 bases outside the gene matches. The CDR3 runs 14 residues. Germline lookup yields CDR1 MDHEN and CDR2 SYDVKM. Here the CDR3 reads CASRPTGGHQPQHF. The CDR3 bases are TGTGCCAGCAGACCGACAGGGGGCCATCAGCCCCAGCATTTT.

This chain joins TRBV30 and TRBJ2-1, with 10 bases identical to TRBD2. From germline, CDR1 is GTSNPN and CDR2 SVGIG (reference sequence). The length of the CDR3 is 17 residues. The junction had 14 bases not matched to a gene; V was cut back by 5 bases and J by 4 bases. The CDR3 here is CAWGQSNLAGVYNEQFF. CDR3 DNA sequence: TGTGCCTGGGGTCAGTCTAATCTAGCGGGAGTTTACAATGAGCAGTTCTTC.

The rearrangement joins TRBV27 to TRBJ2-2, with 8 bases aligning to TRBD2. CDR1 MNHEY and CDR2 SMNVEV come from the germline V gene (reference sequence). This CDR3 comprises 15 residues. V shed 2 bases, J shed 5 bases, and the junction held 4 bases outside the gene matches. CDR3 sequence reads: CASSLVASGTGELFF. CDR3 DNA sequence: TGTGCCAGCAGTTTAGTGGCTAGCGGGACCGGGGAGCTGTTTTTT.

The gene calls are TRBV6-5 and TRBJ1-3; no clear D gene. This CDR3 spans 13 amino acids. The germline V gene encodes CDR1 MNHEY and CDR2 SVGAGI. With 6 bases removed from V and 6 bases from J, the gap between germline ends came to 12 bases. The CDR3 coding sequence is TGTGCCAGCAGCCCTATTTTAGAAAACACCATATATTTT. Translation gives CASSPILENTIYF.

The V and J genes are TRBV10-3 and TRBJ2-5; D might be TRBD1 (6 bases). CDR3 length equals 15 residues. The ends were cut back, 6 bases at V and 2 bases at J, with 16 bases in the middle. CDR1 is ENHRY and CDR2 is SYGVKD in the germline V gene. CDR3 in DNA: TGTGCCATCAGCCGAAACAGGGACCAACAAGAGACCCAGTACTTC. It specifies CAISRNRDQQETQYF.

The V call is TRBV9, the J call TRBJ2-1, with 15 bases identical to TRBD2. The CDR3 length is 16 residues. CDR1 is SGDLS, CDR2 YYNGEE, per germline. The V gene end was trimmed by 0 bases and the J gene end by 8 bases; junction bases not matched to a gene: 3. This CDR3 reads CASSVGGTSGRYEQFF. CDR3 DNA sequence: TGTGCCAGCAGCGTAGGAGGGACTAGCGGGAGGTATGAGCAGTTCTTC.

V usage is TRBV4-2 and J usage is TRBJ2-7, with D possibly being TRBD1 (6 bases). The CDR3 has 15 residues. V was cut by 0 bases and J by 3 bases, with 12 bases left in between. Germline values: CDR1 LGHNA, CDR2 YNFKEQ. The CDR3 is CASSQEGYRDYEQYF. CDR3 DNA sequence: TGTGCCAGCAGCCAAGAGGGCTACAGGGACTACGAGCAGTACTTC.

This chain connects TRBV4-2 to TRBJ2-5; the match to TRBD2 covers 11 bases. The closer fit of TRBJ2-7 to the DNA end suggests the J call may be wrong. Germline values: CDR1 LGHNA, CDR2 YNFKEQ. There are 15 residues in the CDR3. Here the CDR3 reads CASRPIAGGSYEQYF. The CDR3 DNA sequence: TGTGCCAGCAGGCCTATAGCGGGAGGGTCCTACGAGCAGTACTTC.

The J gene is TRBJ1-4, the V gene TRBV28; weak D call: TRBD1 (5 bases). Germline loops: CDR1 MDHEN, CDR2 SYDVKM. The V and J ends lost 7 bases and 3 bases respectively, with 12 bases between them. CDR3 size: 14 residues. CDR3 residues: CASNLGGSNEKLFF. DNA of the CDR3: TGTGCCAGCAACCTGGGGGGATCTAATGAAAAACTGTTTTTT.

The DNA of the CDR3 is TGCAGCGTGGGGGACAGGGATGGCGAAAAACTGTTTTTT. Its translation is CSVGDRDGEKLFF. This chain joins TRBV29-1 and TRBJ1-4; 9 bases align to TRBD1. V was clipped by 6 bases and J by 8 bases; unmatched bases: 7. The CDR3 has 13 amino acids. The germline CDR1 and CDR2 sequences are SQVTM and ANQGSEA. Filled out from reference TRBV29-1 and TRBJ1-4, the complete variable domain reads SAVISQKPSRDICQRGTSLTIQCQVDSQVTMMFWYRQQPGQSLTLIATANQGSEATYESGFVIDKFPISRPNLTFSTLTVSNMSPEDSSIYLCSVGDRDGEKLFFGSGTQLSVL.

This clone showed up many times. The chain recombines TRBV5-6 with TRBJ1-3; D is perhaps TRBD1 (5 bases). CDR3 length: 15 amino acids. The V gene's germline CDR1 is SGHDT and CDR2 YYEEEE. Trimming removed 2 bases from V and 7 bases from J, with 16 bases in between. As DNA, the CDR3 is TGTGCCAGCAGCTTAGACCCGGGACGGGGGAACACCATATATTTT. Protein product: CASSLDPGRGNTIYF.

The DNA of the CDR3 is TGTGCCAGCAGCTTAGAGTACTCCGGGGAGCTGTTTTTT. Protein product: CASSLEYSGELFF. J is TRBJ2-2 and V is TRBV7-2; D call uncertain. The CDR3 loop spans 13 amino acids. CDR1 and CDR2 (germline): SGHTA, FQGNSA. Trimming cost V 1 base and J 6 bases, with 6 bases left between them.

The rearrangement links TRBV14 to TRBJ2-5; D gene unclear. V shed 0 bases and J shed 5 bases, with 19 bases lying between them. This CDR3 spans 17 amino acids. The V gene's germline CDR1 is SGHDN and CDR2 FVKESK. This CDR3 reads CASSQDWANILKETQYF. CDR3 DNA: TGTGCCAGCAGCCAAGATTGGGCTAACATTCTGAAGGAGACCCAGTACTTC.

This chain connects TRBV6-5 to TRBJ2-1; perhaps TRBD1 as D (6 bases). The CDR3 is 13 residues long. V lost 3 bases, J lost 11 bases, and 14 bases lay in between. CDR1 and CDR2 from the germline V gene are MNHEY and SVGAGI. CDR3 nucleotide sequence: TGTGCCAGCAGTTATTACAGGGACAAGAAGCAGTTCTTC. Its protein product is CASSYYRDKKQFF.

The chain is built from TRBV7-2 and TRBJ1-4; D remains unclear. V was cut by 5 bases and J by 3 bases, with 7 bases left in between. Germline loops: CDR1 SGHTA, CDR2 FQGNSA. The CDR3 has 13 residues. In DNA, the CDR3 is TGTGCCAGCAGCCAAAGCCCTAATGAAAAACTGTTTTTT. Translating it yields CASSQSPNEKLFF.

The rearrangement links TRBV11-2 to TRBJ1-1; D might be TRBD1 (6 bases). Between the trimmed V and J ends, which lost 5 bases and 3 bases, there was a span of 16 bases. The CDR3 contains 15 residues. Germline V CDR1 and CDR2: SGHAT, FQNNGV. The CDR3, as DNA: TGTGCCAGCAGCCGCCAGGGGATAACGGACACTGAAGCTTTCTTT. Its protein is CASSRQGITDTEAFF.

J is TRBJ1-1 and V is TRBV18; tentatively, D is TRBD1 (5 bases). Trimming pared 6 bases from V and 2 bases from J, leaving 19 bases between. This CDR3 contains 16 residues. Looked up from germline, CDR1 is KGHSH and CDR2 is LQKENI. CDR3 DNA sequence: TGTGCCAGCTCGCCAGACAGTGGGAATCTAAACACTGAAGCTTTCTTT. Residues: CASSPDSGNLNTEAFF.

V and J are TRBV6-4 and TRBJ2-7; the D gene is possibly TRBD2 (6 bases). Germline values: CDR1 MRHNA, CDR2 SNTAGT. The length of the CDR3 is 16 residues. The ends were cut back, 5 bases at V and 3 bases at J, with 20 bases in the middle. The CDR3 reads CASSCLRDSGDYEQYF. DNA for the CDR3: TGTGCCAGCAGTTGTTTGCGAGACTCGGGGGACTACGAGCAGTACTTC.